This T cell receptor beta chain was identified during a study of cytomegalovirus exposure and HLA in healthy donors. Study results and limitations: Presence/absence analyses took donor sequencing depth as roughly uniform.

This CDR3 has 15 amino acids. CDR1 is SGHAT, CDR2 FQNNGV, per germline. Deletions cut 5 bases from V and 7 bases from J, with 20 bases between. The sample holds one count of this clone. Its antigen is not identified. In the PCR, 60 Vbeta and 13 Jbeta primers were used. TCRdb keeps only in-frame clones here, not all; method: immunoSEQ multiplex PCR. The repertoire consists of 85,000 to 100,000 clones, with around four fifths occurring once and the leading ten covering around 7.5%. Specimen: PBMCs. The TCR was taken from a man aged 45-65 years in good health and CMV-seropositive. V gene TRBV11-2 combines with J gene TRBJ1-2, with D perhaps matching TRBD1 (6 bases). The CDR3 nucleotides are TGTGCCAGCAGCGTGCGCCTTACAGGGTCGGGTGGCTACACCTTC. Translated: CASSVRLTGSGGYTF.